This record concerns one T cell receptor beta chain sequence. The antigen it binds to is not known. No base quality values were provided; no much bigger clone lies one nucleotide off. Each donor gave one peripheral blood draw, averaging approximately 120 mL, which was collected into heparinised tubes. A BD FACSAria II and a panel including CD45RO, CCR7, CD25, CD127, CD95 and CD27 were used to sort naive, central memory, regulatory and stem cell-like memory CD4+ T cells. Every sorted population had a purity above 95%. PBMCs were isolated right away by Lymphoprep density gradient centrifugation and were stained directly, without culture. To minimize batch effects, samples were stained and sorted in pairs, one healthy donor with one patient per experiment. V gives up 0 bases and J gives up 14 bases, and the segment between their germline ends measures 12 bases. CDR1 SGHDT and CDR2 YYEEEE are derived from the germline V gene. The CDR3, from cysteine to phenylalanine, totals 12 residues. Only CDR3 DNA is held: 36 bases, read in frame from base 1.

This sample was taken from a study of beta chain features in type 1 diabetes listed by TCRdb under 2018. A note on the overall study: Patients and healthy donors did not differ in mean age, gender distribution, total cell number or subset yield. A total of roughly 100 million sorted cells were examined across all samples, and the number of cells per subset was strongly correlated with RNA yield. In the study, recently diagnosed type 1 diabetes patients and matched healthy donors were compared on the TCRB repertoires of their sorted circulating CD4+ T cell subsets. Regulatory and stem cell-like memory subsets were isolated from only 8 patients and roughly eight healthy donors, whereas naive and central memory subsets came from all 30 or so donors. Overall results and qualifications from the work: At VDJ recombination sites, patients with type 1 diabetes made fewer insertions and deleted more nucleotides, a pattern implying thymic rearrangement abnormalities. Naive, central memory and regulatory TCRB repertoires appeared more similar among patients than among healthy donors. Shorter templates might have been favored by PCR, but patient and control samples were amplified and corrected together, so both groups would have been affected equally by any skew. A moderate but significant shortening of TCRB CDR3 length was observed in type 1 diabetes patients in all four CD4+ subsets. Because cDNA rather than genomic DNA was sequenced, highly expressing activated cells could have been over-represented, although no difference in activation and CD3 levels was found between groups. Because small numbers of individuals were included in the HLA sub-analyses, any influence of HLA type on TCRB rearrangement was left unresolved.

The High Capacity cDNA Reverse Transcription Kit was used to reverse transcribe all of the isolated RNA, meaning that expressed TCRB transcripts were what got sequenced. Deep immunoSEQ sequencing was performed on naive, central memory and regulatory T cell samples, with an average of roughly 3.5 million total reads per sample. Sorted cells were lysed in RLT buffer, and RNA was extracted using DNase-treated RNeasy Micro or Mini kits according to cell number. Each cell subset was processed on its own to prevent cross-contamination, while patient and healthy donor samples were processed together. The immunoSEQ multiplex PCR was used to amplify TCRB sequences from cDNA, generating 87-bp fragments that spanned the CDR3 region. Sequencing of the amplicons was done on the Illumina HiSeq platform. Under the source paper's analysis protocol: PCR bias was corrected computationally using synthetic template baselines, and reads within Hamming distance 2 were collapsed, with unmergeable singletons discarded. Reads were aligned to IMGT to assign V, D and J genes, CDR3 length, and insertions or deletions at six rearrangement sites. Within each subset, clonotype counts were normalized to sorted cell number, and only after that were true diversity and Gini coefficients computed with the tcR R package. The overlap coefficient, calculated on TCRB nucleotide sequences, was used to quantify repertoire sharing. Out-of-frame TCRB sequences from naive cells were analyzed as a proxy for the pre-selection repertoire. In its TCRdb copy, this immuneACCESS table keeps in-frame sequences only and misses some clones. Where compared with another copy, unresolved V genes explain less than half of these, and the others have no known cause. Clone size and the V and J calls come from that table; the DNA yielded D and trimming. The sample includes 250,000 to 350,000 clones, with 9.5% to 12% observed a single time. The ten largest clonotypes hold 0.015% to 0.02% of the sample.

The sequence was obtained from a woman aged 30 to 39 in good health. The specimen sequenced was naive CD4+ T cells from blood. The cell subset or site tag for this specimen amounts to: true naive CD4+ T cells. The chain employs TRBV5-6 and TRBJ2-4, with TRBD1 perhaps the D gene, on 5 matching bases. At the DNA level, the sequence is TGTGCCAGCAGCTTGGTAAGGGGCCGTGAGTACTTC. Its protein reads: CASSLVRGREYF.